Following are 25 T cell receptor beta chains from one sample sequenced in a study of T cell responses to AZD1222 COVID-19 vaccine. Method: immunoSEQ multiplex PCR; TCRdb's copy keeps in-frame clones and lacks some. Counted here are 100,000 to 150,000 clones, roughly 89% occurring once; the ten biggest clones make up just under 6.5%. The starting material was peripheral blood, obtained on day 0 of AZD1222 vaccination. These receptors came from an adult in good health.

The rearrangement links TRBV7-8 to TRBJ1-1; D ambiguous. CDR1 is SGHVS, CDR2 FQNEAQ, per germline. This CDR3 spans 12 amino acids. Trimming left V 5 bases short and J 6 bases short, with 10 bases between. The CDR3 protein is CASSQGFAEAFF. CDR3 DNA sequence: TGTGCCAGCAGCCAAGGGTTCGCTGAAGCTTTCTTT.

This clone was picked up a small number of times. The chain carries TRBV5-1 and TRBJ1-3, with no clear D. Deletions cut 4 bases from V and 2 bases from J, with 22 bases between. The CDR3 covers 18 residues. Germline CDR1 reads SGHRS; CDR2 reads YFSETQ. The CDR3 nucleotides read TGCGCCAGCAGCGCAACCTTTGTAGGACCCGGGCCTGGAAACACCATATATTTT. Translating gives CASSATFVGPGPGNTIYF.

This clone came up once. The chain uses TRBV15 and TRBJ1-3, with D unresolved. Per the germline V gene, CDR1 is LNHNV and CDR2 is YYDKDF (reference sequence). V lost 4 bases and J 0 bases, leaving 22 bases between the germline ends. This CDR3 contains 19 residues. The CDR3 loop reads CATSTGPVAGISSGNTIYF. DNA of the CDR3: TGTGCCACCAGCACCGGACCCGTGGCGGGGATAAGCTCTGGAAACACCATATATTTT.

This clone has a single count. This chain links TRBV5-1 with TRBJ1-2, with 10 bases aligning to TRBD1. CDR3 length: 16 amino acids. J gave up 5 bases and V 3 bases, and 10 bases lay outside the gene matches. Germline CDR1 is SGHRS and CDR2 is YFSETQ. The CDR3 region is CASSSGTGALEYGYTF. For the CDR3, the DNA is TGCGCCAGCAGCTCCGGGACAGGGGCGCTAGAGTATGGCTACACCTTC.

This clone was seen a few times. V usage is TRBV4-1 and J usage is TRBJ2-5, with D possibly being TRBD1 (6 bases). V dropped 4 bases and J dropped 4 bases, with 19 bases sitting between them. The germline V gene encodes CDR1 MGHRA and CDR2 YSYEKL. The CDR3 consists of 16 residues. CDR3 nucleotides: TGCGCCAGCAGCCCCCAGACAGGTGTCTACCTAGAGACCCAGTACTTC. Protein product: CASSPQTGVYLETQYF.

CDR3 in DNA: TGTGCCAGCAGCCCCTCTTGGGAAGCTTTCTTT. Residues: CASSPSWEAFF. This chain joins TRBV11-2 and TRBJ1-1; no firm D call. Trimming left V 5 bases short and J 8 bases short, with 9 bases between. Germline CDR1 SGHAT, CDR2 FQNNGV. The CDR3 loop spans 11 amino acids.

The gene calls are TRBV30 and TRBJ2-7; 8 bases fit TRBD2. Trimming took 4 bases from V and 5 from J; bases not matched to a gene: 7. This CDR3 is 13 amino acids long. CDR1 and CDR2 (germline): GTSNPN, SVGIG (reference sequence). The CDR3 DNA follows: TGTGCCTGGAATCCGGGAGGGTCCCACGAGCAGTACTTC. This codes for CAWNPGGSHEQYF.

This chain uses TRBV19 with TRBJ1-1; 7 bases are shared with TRBD1. Germline CDR1 is LNHDA and CDR2 is SQIVND (reference sequence). This CDR3 has 13 residues. J lost 7 bases, V lost 5 bases, and 7 bases had no gene match. CDR3 bases: TGTGCCAGTAGTCTCGACAGGGAGGGTGAAGCTTTCTTT. It codes for CASSLDREGEAFF.

This rearrangement joins TRBV10-1 to TRBJ2-7; D is ambiguous. This CDR3 has 15 residues. V was cut by 4 bases and J by 3 bases, with 16 bases left in between. Germline CDR1 WNHNN, CDR2 SYGVQD (reference sequence). In DNA form, the CDR3 reads TGCGCCAGCAGTGCGGTATCCGTCCGGATCTACGAGCAGTACTTC. It specifies CASSAVSVRIYEQYF.

This clone appeared once. The V call is TRBV10-3, the J call TRBJ1-3, with a tentative D call TRBD1 (6 bases). Trimming took 3 bases from V and 3 from J, leaving 12 bases between them. The germline V gene has CDR1 ENHRY and CDR2 SYGVKD. The CDR3 contains 15 residues. The CDR3 nucleotides are TGTGCCATCAGTGATCAGGGGATCCGTGGAAACACCATATATTTT. It translates to CAISDQGIRGNTIYF.

This clone has just one count. The J gene is TRBJ1-2, the V gene TRBV15; no firm D call. The CDR3 covers 13 residues. V was clipped by 4 bases and J by 4 bases, with 10 bases between them. Germline CDR1 reads LNHNV; CDR2 reads YYDKDF (reference sequence). The CDR3 region is CATSIEQSYGYTF. The CDR3 DNA sequence: TGTGCCACCAGCATAGAACAGTCCTATGGCTACACCTTC.

This chain connects TRBV12-3 or TRBV12-4 to TRBJ2-5, with 9 bases that match TRBD1. The V and J ends lost 6 bases and 5 bases, in that order; junction bases with no gene match: 4. This CDR3 has 13 residues. This chain's CDR3 is CASSRGQGETQYF. Written as DNA, the CDR3 is TGTGCCAGCAGCAGGGGACAGGGCGAGACCCAGTACTTC.

V is TRBV3-1 (or the pseudogene TRBV3-2) and J is TRBJ1-6; D gene ambiguous. Germline V gives CDR1 LGHDT, CDR2 YNNKEL (reference sequence). V was shortened by 0 bases and J by 7 bases, with 13 bases between the two germline ends. The CDR3 runs to 16 residues. The CDR3 region has the DNA TGTGCCAGCAGCCAAGATGTTCCCTTAAACAATTCACCCCTCCACTTT. Its translation is CASSQDVPLNNSPLHF.

This clone was detected only a few times. The chain joins TRBV30 to TRBJ2-1; D is unclear. This CDR3 contains 11 residues. With 2 bases removed from V and 8 bases from J, the gap between germline ends came to 7 bases. Germline-derived CDR1 and CDR2 are GTSNPN and SVGIG (reference sequence). The CDR3 coding sequence is TGTGCCTGGAGTTTAGTTGATGAGCAGTTCTTC. This gives the protein CAWSLVDEQFF.

The genes are TRBV10-3 and TRBJ2-2; the D is unclear. Trimming removed 1 base from V and 2 bases from J, with 11 bases in between. The CDR3 is made up of 16 amino acids. CDR1 and CDR2 (germline): ENHRY, SYGVKD. CDR3 sequence reads: CAISEYAGPNTGELFF. CDR3 sequence (DNA): TGTGCCATCAGTGAGTATGCCGGTCCCAACACCGGGGAGCTGTTTTTT.

The genes are TRBV5-1 and TRBJ1-1; 7 positions agree with TRBD1. The V gene's germline CDR1 is SGHRS and CDR2 YFSETQ. The V gene end was trimmed by 4 bases and the J gene end by 1 base; junction bases not matched to a gene: 7. The CDR3 length is 15 residues. In nucleotides, the CDR3 is TGCGCCAGCAGCCTGGGGACAGACTGGAACACTGAAGCTTTCTTT. It is translated as CASSLGTDWNTEAFF.

This chain connects TRBV7-2 to TRBJ2-2; 8 nucleotides align to TRBD1. The CDR3 length is 17 residues. V trimming: 2 bases; J trimming: 4 bases; junction bases outside the gene matches: 9. Germline V gives CDR1 SGHTA, CDR2 FQGNSA. Here the CDR3 DNA reads TGTGCCAGCAGCTTAACCCCCAGGGGGCGCGGCACCGGGGAGCTGTTTTTT. Its protein product is CASSLTPRGRGTGELFF.

V is TRBV7-9 and J is TRBJ1-2, with 7 bases fitting TRBD1. In germline, CDR1 is SEHNR, CDR2 FQNEAQ (reference sequence). The CDR3 totals 16 residues. The trim removed 3 bases at V and 6 bases at J, leaving 13 bases unmatched. The CDR3: CASSFLGGPGMDGYTF. Written as DNA, the CDR3 is TGTGCCAGCAGCTTCCTAGGGGGCCCGGGCATGGATGGCTACACCTTC.

This clone has only one observation. J is TRBJ1-1 and V is TRBV6-6, with no clear D. V was cut by 0 bases and J by 10 bases, with 3 bases left in between. The CDR3 is made up of 10 amino acids. Germline-derived CDR1 and CDR2 are MNHNY and SVGAGI (reference sequence). CDR3 loop: CASSYSRAFF. The CDR3 region has the DNA TGTGCCAGCAGTTACTCGAGAGCTTTCTTT.

This rearrangement joins TRBV6-5 to TRBJ2-1, with a possible D match to TRBD2 (6 bases). V was shortened by 0 bases and J by 9 bases, with 6 bases between the two germline ends. The CDR3 is 12 amino acids. CDR1 and CDR2 from the germline V gene are MNHEY and SVGAGI. In nucleotides, the CDR3 is TGTGCCAGCAGTTACTCCGGGGGTGAGCAGTTCTTC. It yields the protein CASSYSGGEQFF.

The chain combines TRBV19 with TRBJ1-1, with TRBD1 matching 9 bases. This CDR3 is 16 amino acids long. Germline assignment: CDR1 LNHDA and CDR2 SQIVND (reference sequence). Unmatched junction bases numbered 12, after V lost 3 bases and J lost 7 bases. CDR3 in amino acids: CASSMGTGLSGDEAFF. CDR3 coding DNA: TGTGCCAGTAGTATGGGGACAGGGCTTAGTGGGGATGAAGCTTTCTTT.

The chain uses TRBV18 and TRBJ1-3; no firm D call. V gave up 3 bases and J gave up 0 bases, with 9 bases separating them. Germline V CDR1 and CDR2: KGHSH, LQKENI. CDR3 length: 15 amino acids. CDR3 region: CASSPGSHSGNTIYF. The CDR3, as DNA: TGTGCCAGCTCACCGGGGAGTCACTCTGGAAACACCATATATTTT. Full variable domain (outside the CDR3, taken from reference TRBV18 and TRBJ1-3): NAGVMQNPRHLVRRRGQEARLRCSPMKGHSHVYWYRQLPEEGLKFMVYLQKENIIDESGMPKERFSAEFPKEGPSILRIQQVVRGDSAAYFCASSPGSHSGNTIYFGEGSWLTVV.

The chain joins TRBV3-1 (or the pseudogene TRBV3-2) to TRBJ1-3; D unresolved. Trimming stripped 0 bases from V and 8 bases from J, with 11 bases between. This CDR3 contains 14 residues. Germline V gene data show CDR1 as LGHDT and CDR2 as YNNKEL (reference sequence). The CDR3: CASSQEFRGDTIYF. DNA for the CDR3: TGTGCCAGCAGCCAAGAGTTTCGCGGCGACACCATATATTTT.

V and J are TRBV6-5 and TRBJ2-3, with 7 bases identical to TRBD1. CDR3 length equals 14 residues. The V gene end was trimmed by 8 bases and the J gene end by 1 base; junction bases not matched to a gene: 6. Germline CDR1 MNHEY, CDR2 SVGAGI. The CDR3, as DNA: TGTGCCAGCTCCCGGCAGGGGGGCACAGATACGCAGTATTTT. Its protein product is CASSRQGGTDTQYF.

The chain employs TRBV29-1 and TRBJ1-1; D is possibly TRBD1 (6 bases). Trimming took off 7 bases at V and 4 bases at J, with 13 bases between the two ends. CDR3 length: 12 amino acids. Germline CDR1 is SQVTM and CDR2 is ANQGSEA. The CDR3 DNA is TGCAGCGGGTACAGGGAGGGCACTGAAGCTTTCTTT. It translates to CSGYREGTEAFF.